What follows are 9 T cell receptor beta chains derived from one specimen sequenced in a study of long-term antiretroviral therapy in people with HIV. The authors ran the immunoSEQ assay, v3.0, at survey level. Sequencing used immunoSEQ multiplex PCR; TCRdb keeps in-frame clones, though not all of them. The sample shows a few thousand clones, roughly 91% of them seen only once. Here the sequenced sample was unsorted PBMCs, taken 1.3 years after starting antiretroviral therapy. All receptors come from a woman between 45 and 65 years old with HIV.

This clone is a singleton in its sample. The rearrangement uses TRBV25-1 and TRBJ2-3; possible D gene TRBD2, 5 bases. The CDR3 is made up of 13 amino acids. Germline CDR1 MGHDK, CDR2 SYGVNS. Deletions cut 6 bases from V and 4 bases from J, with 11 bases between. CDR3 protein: CASSKLLADTQYF. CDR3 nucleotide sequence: TGTGCCAGCAGCAAACTACTAGCAGATACGCAGTATTTT.

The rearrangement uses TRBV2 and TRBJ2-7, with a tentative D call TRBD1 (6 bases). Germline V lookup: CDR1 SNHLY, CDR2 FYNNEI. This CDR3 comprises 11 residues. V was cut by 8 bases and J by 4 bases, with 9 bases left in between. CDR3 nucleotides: TGTGCCAGCTCAACAGGGTACGAGCAGTACGTC. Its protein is CASSTGYEQYV.

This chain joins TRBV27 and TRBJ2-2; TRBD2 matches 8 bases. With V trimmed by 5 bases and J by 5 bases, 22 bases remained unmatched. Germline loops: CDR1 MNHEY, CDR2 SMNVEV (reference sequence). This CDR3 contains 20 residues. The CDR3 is CASSHLELVPGGVETGELFF. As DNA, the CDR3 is TGTGCCAGCAGTCATTTAGAGCTAGTTCCCGGGGGGGTTGAGACCGGGGAGCTGTTTTTT.

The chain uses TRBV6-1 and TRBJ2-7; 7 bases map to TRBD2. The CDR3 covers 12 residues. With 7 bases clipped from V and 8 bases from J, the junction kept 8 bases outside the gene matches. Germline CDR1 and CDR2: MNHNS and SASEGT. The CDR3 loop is CASTPRGDKQYF. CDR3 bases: TGTGCCAGCACTCCCCGGGGGGATAAGCAGTACTTC.

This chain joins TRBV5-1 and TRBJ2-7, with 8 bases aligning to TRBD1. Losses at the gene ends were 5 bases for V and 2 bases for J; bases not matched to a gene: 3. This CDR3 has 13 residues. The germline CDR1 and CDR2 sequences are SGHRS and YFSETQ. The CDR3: CASRGQDAYEQYF. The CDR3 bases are TGCGCCAGCAGGGGACAGGACGCCTACGAGCAGTACTTC.

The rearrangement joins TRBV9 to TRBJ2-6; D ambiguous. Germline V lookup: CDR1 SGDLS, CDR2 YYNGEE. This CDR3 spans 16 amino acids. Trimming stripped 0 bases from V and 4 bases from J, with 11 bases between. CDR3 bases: TGTGCCAGCAGCGTAGGTCCGGTACTGGGGGCCAACGTCCTGACTTTC. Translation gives CASSVGPVLGANVLTF. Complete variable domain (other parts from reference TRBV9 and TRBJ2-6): DSGVTQTPKHLITATGQRVTLRCSPRSGDLSVYWYQQSLDQGLQFLIQYYNGEERAKGNILERFSAQQFPDLHSELNLSSLELGDSALYFCASSVGPVLGANVLTFGAGSRLTVL.

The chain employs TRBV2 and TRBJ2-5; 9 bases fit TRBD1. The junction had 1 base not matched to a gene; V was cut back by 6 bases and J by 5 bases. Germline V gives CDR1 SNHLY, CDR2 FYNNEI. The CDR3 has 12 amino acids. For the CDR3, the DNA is TGTGCCAGCAGAGGACAGGGGGAGACCCAGTACTTC. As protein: CASRGQGETQYF.

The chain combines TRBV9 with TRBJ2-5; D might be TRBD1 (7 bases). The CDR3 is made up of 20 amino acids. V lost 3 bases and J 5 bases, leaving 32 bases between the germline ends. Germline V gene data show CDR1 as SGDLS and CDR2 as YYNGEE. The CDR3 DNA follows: TGTGCCAGCAGCGCCCTCCAGGGGGGCGGCACAATGTGGGGGTCGGAGACCCAGTACTTC. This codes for CASSALQGGGTMWGSETQYF.

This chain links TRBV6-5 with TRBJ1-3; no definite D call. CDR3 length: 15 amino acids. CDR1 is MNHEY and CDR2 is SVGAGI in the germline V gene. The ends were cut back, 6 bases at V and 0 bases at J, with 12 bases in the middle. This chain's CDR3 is CASSPGLFSGNTIYF. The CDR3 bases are TGTGCCAGCAGCCCGGGCCTTTTCTCTGGAAACACCATATATTTT.